This T cell receptor beta chain comes out of a study of blood T cell repertoires in COVID-19 (dated by TCRdb to about 2020). Notes on the research overall: Samples from collaborators originated in the United States, Italy and Spain and spanned both the acute and convalescent phases of COVID-19. The prospective study material was composed of cDNA or gDNA derived from T cells, B-cell-depleted T cells, or PBMCs. A de-identified subject ID, COVID-19 status, age in years and sex were almost always included in the sample metadata. Where available, HLA class I and class II types were obtained from metadata supplied by the sample provider rather than from assay-based typing. The samples were drawn from the first 160 participants of the ongoing ImmuneRACE study and from more than 1,000 subjects provided by 6 global collaborators. A freely available public database, intended as a resource for researchers studying the immune response to SARS-CoV-2, is where the repertoires were released. Subjects who had been exposed to COVID-19, were actively infected with it, or had recovered from it provided the deeply sampled blood TCRbeta repertoires that made up the dataset. What the study reported, not specific to this receptor: The quantity of clinical and demographic metadata differed by source and by participant and was supplied without curation.

Turning to this clone: Its antigen remains unidentified. Base-call qualities are not available, and no considerably larger clone is one nucleotide away.

The immunoSEQ Assay, a bias-controlled multiplex PCR, was used to amplify TCRbeta CDR3 regions from genomic DNA. In the authors' own workflow: The number of nucleated cells in each sample was estimated by amplification of reference gene primers within the assay. Sequence reads were collapsed and filtered to measure the absolute abundance of every unique TCRbeta CDR3 rearrangement. For each sample, productive Simpson clonality was calculated by taking the square root of Simpson's diversity index across productive rearrangements. This is the immuneACCESS table as TCRdb keeps it, with only in-frame sequences that have V and J called. A part of the clones is gone; compared with another copy, unresolved V genes explain less than half, and the rest is unexplained. The D gene and trimming were derived from the DNA, and the V and J assignments and clone size from that table. For this sample there are hundreds of thousands of clones; less than 90% appear just once. The ten largest clones represent about 3% of the sample.

Participants in the prospective study were aged roughly 18 to 89 years, lived in more than 20 United States geographic areas, and enrolled through a virtual design. In the prospective study, participants were assigned to cohorts based on the clinical history participants reported in a screening survey and a study questionnaire. For ImmuneRACE Cohort 3, a participant was defined as recovered based on two consecutive negative NP/OP PCR tests, clearance by a healthcare professional, or resolution of symptoms. Mobile phlebotomists in the prospective study collected whole blood, serum and a nasopharyngeal or oropharyngeal swab from every participant. Over a roughly 2-month period, participants in the prospective study had the option of providing additional blood draws and questionnaires. Before DNA extraction, blood samples from the prospective study were shipped at room temperature or frozen. The germline V gene gives CDR1 as MGHDK and CDR2 as SYGVNS. The CDR3 starts with the cysteine, ends with the phenylalanine, and has 14 residues. The only DNA kept is the CDR3, 42 bases in frame from the first base. Deletion took 6 bases off V and 1 base off J, with a span of 12 bases between the germline ends.

The sample was PBMCs or T cells enriched from blood (not recorded which). This sequence was found in a woman aged 45-65 years who had recovered from COVID-19. Recombination connected TRBV25-1 to TRBJ1-1; the best D guess is TRBD1, with 6 bases matching. The bases are TGTGCCAGCAGCTCAGACAGGCGGAACACTGAAGCTTTCTTT. It is translated as CASSSDRRNTEAFF.